What follows are 17 T cell receptor beta chains derived from one specimen sequenced in a study of T cell responses to AZD1222 COVID-19 vaccine. Here immunoSEQ multiplex PCR was the method, and the copy in TCRdb shows in-frame clones only, minus some. The table records approximately 150,000 clones, roughly 87% of them present only once. Sample: peripheral blood, taken 28 days after the second dose of the MenACWY control vaccine. These receptors all stem from an adult who received the MenACWY meningococcal vaccine as a control.

This clone was recorded only once. The CDR3 region is CASSFSGARLGVTNEKLFF. The CDR3 region has the DNA TGTGCCAGCAGCTTTTCGGGGGCGCGACTCGGCGTAACTAATGAAAAACTGTTTTTT. The chain has TRBV7-9 and TRBJ1-4, with D possibly matching TRBD1 (6 bases). From germline, CDR1 is SEHNR and CDR2 FQNEAQ (reference sequence). This CDR3 has 19 residues. V was clipped by 3 bases and J by 1 base, with 21 bases between them.

The chain has TRBV23-1 and TRBJ2-7; 14 bases fit TRBD2. TRBV23-1 is treated as an ORF (open reading frame) with a function not yet certain. With V trimmed by 2 bases and J by 0 bases, 9 bases remained unmatched. The CDR3 loop spans 19 amino acids. The CDR3 DNA reads as TGCGCCAGCAGTCAAATCTGGACTAGCGGGAGGCCGAGCTCCTACGAGCAGTACTTC. The encoded protein is CASSQIWTSGRPSSYEQYF.

The chain links TRBV6-2 or TRBV6-3 to TRBJ2-3; no clear D gene. CDR3 length: 13 amino acids. The germline V and J ends were trimmed by 2 bases and 7 bases, with 10 bases remaining between them. Germline V gives CDR1 MNHEY, CDR2 SVGEGT. CDR3 in amino acids: CASSYPGSHTQYF. The CDR3 coding sequence is TGTGCCAGCAGTTACCCCGGGTCCCATACGCAGTATTTT.

The chain joins TRBV24-1 to TRBJ2-2; the D is unclear. Germline CDR1 is KGHDR and CDR2 is SFDVKD. There are 15 residues in the CDR3. Trimming removed 4 bases from V and 4 bases from J, with 12 bases in between. The CDR3 loop reads CATSDLTPTTGELFF. As DNA, the CDR3 is TGTGCCACCAGTGACCTAACTCCGACCACCGGGGAGCTGTTTTTT.

A single count supports this clone. The chain couples TRBV15 to TRBJ1-4; 8 nucleotides match TRBD1. Germline assignment: CDR1 LNHNV and CDR2 YYDKDF (reference sequence). There are 18 residues in the CDR3. V gave up 1 base and J gave up 0 bases; unmatched junction bases: 7. The DNA for the CDR3 is TGTGCCACCAGCAGAGGGACAGGGCCCTCTTCAACTAATGAAAAACTGTTTTTT. Its translation is CATSRGTGPSSTNEKLFF.

J is TRBJ1-6 and V is TRBV4-3; D is unresolved. V was clipped by 3 bases and J by 9 bases, with 18 bases between them. The CDR3 runs 16 residues. The germline gives CDR1 LGHNA, CDR2 YSLEER. DNA for the CDR3: TGCGCCAGCAGCCAGGCCGGGCCACCGAGCCCTTCACCCCTCCACTTT. Protein: CASSQAGPPSPSPLHF.

This clone was detected a few times. The chain employs TRBV2 and TRBJ2-5, with 12 bases lining up with TRBD1. From germline, CDR1 is SNHLY and CDR2 FYNNEI. Losses at the gene ends were 7 bases for V and 4 bases for J; bases not matched to a gene: 4. The CDR3 covers 14 residues. The CDR3, as DNA: TGTGCCAGCACAAGGGACAGGGGGCGAGAGACCCAGTACTTC. This gives the protein CASTRDRGRETQYF.

The chain uses TRBV19 and TRBJ2-3, with TRBD2 matching 9 bases. The CDR3 loop spans 15 amino acids. From germline, CDR1 is LNHDA and CDR2 SQIVND (reference sequence). V was pared by 3 bases and J by 4 bases, with 5 bases of the junction left unmatched. CDR3 in DNA: TGTGCCAGTAGTATGGGCGGGAGGGCTCCAGATACGCAGTATTTT. Translated: CASSMGGRAPDTQYF.

The chain links TRBV6-5 to TRBJ1-1, with TRBD1 as a possible D gene (5 bases). Trimming removed 6 bases at V and 10 bases at J, with 21 bases between. The CDR3 covers 14 residues. Germline assignment: CDR1 MNHEY and CDR2 SVGAGI. For the CDR3, the DNA is TGTGCCAGCAGATCCTCACAGGAAAGTCTGGGAGCTTTCTTT. Its translation is CASRSSQESLGAFF.

J is TRBJ2-4 and V is TRBV7-2; 7 positions match TRBD2. Germline V gene data show CDR1 as SGHTA and CDR2 as FQGNSA. V lost 1 base to trimming and J lost 8 bases; unmatched junction nucleotides: 8. CDR3 size: 15 residues. The CDR3 DNA reads TGTGCCAGCAGCTTAGGACACCGCGGGGGTGACATTCAGTACTTC. It translates to CASSLGHRGGDIQYF.

The chain joins TRBV13 to TRBJ2-7; 7 positions agree with TRBD1. The CDR3 contains 14 residues. Per germline, CDR1 PRHDT and CDR2 FYEKMQ (reference sequence). J was trimmed by 2 bases and V by 0 bases; bases with no gene match: 1. The CDR3 region is CASSLGTGTYEQYF. As DNA, the CDR3 is TGTGCCAGCAGCTTAGGGACAGGGACCTACGAGCAGTACTTC.

V usage is TRBV3-1 (or the pseudogene TRBV3-2) and J usage is TRBJ1-3; possibly TRBD1 for D (5 bases). Germline V gene lookup returns CDR1 LGHDT and CDR2 YNNKEL (reference sequence). V was cut by 6 bases and J by 1 base, with 19 bases left in between. The CDR3 contains 17 residues. CDR3 nucleotides: TGTGCCAGCAGACCTGGCGGGGGGACCTTTTCTGGAAACACCATATATTTT. It translates to CASRPGGGTFSGNTIYF.

This rearrangement joins TRBV24-1 to TRBJ1-5; D unresolved. This CDR3 has 13 residues. Germline V lookup: CDR1 KGHDR, CDR2 SFDVKD. The ends were cut back, 7 bases at V and 4 bases at J, with 10 bases in the middle. This CDR3 reads CATSAWANQPQHF. For the CDR3, the DNA is TGTGCCACCAGCGCGTGGGCAAATCAGCCCCAGCATTTT.

V is TRBV14 and J is TRBJ2-5, with D hard to call. Germline assignment: CDR1 SGHDN and CDR2 FVKESK. Trimming removed 3 bases from V and 5 bases from J, with 10 bases in between. The CDR3 is made up of 13 amino acids. The DNA for the CDR3 is TGTGCCAGCAGCCACCTAACAGTGGAGACCCAGTACTTC. This codes for CASSHLTVETQYF. Variable domain in full (rest from reference TRBV14 and TRBJ2-5): EAGVTQFPSHSVIEKGQTVTLRCDPISGHDNLYWYRRVMGKEIKFLLHFVKESKQDESGMPNNRFLAERTGGTYSTLKVQPAELEDSGVYFCASSHLTVETQYFGPGTRLLVL.

This clone appeared a few times. The rearrangement links TRBV11-3 to TRBJ2-1; D remains ambiguous. The ends were cut back, 2 bases at V and 9 bases at J, with 8 bases in the middle. Germline V gives CDR1 SGHNT, CDR2 YENEEA. The CDR3 is 12 residues long. The CDR3 sequence: CASSLRIGEQFF. CDR3 nucleotides: TGTGCCAGCAGCTTAAGGATAGGTGAGCAGTTCTTC.

This sequence joins TRBV19 and TRBJ2-3, with 9 nucleotides matching TRBD2. This CDR3 contains 15 residues. CDR1 and CDR2 (germline): LNHDA, SQIVND (reference sequence). V lost 7 bases and J lost 0; bases outside the gene matches: 5. The CDR3 sequence is CASTFSGRSTDTQYF. CDR3 DNA: TGTGCCAGTACCTTTAGCGGGAGAAGCACAGATACGCAGTATTTT.

The rearrangement joins TRBV4-1 to TRBJ1-2; D may be TRBD1 (6 bases). The germline gives CDR1 MGHRA, CDR2 YSYEKL. Deletions cut 0 bases from V and 7 bases from J, with 18 bases between. The CDR3 is 16 residues long. The CDR3, as DNA: TGCGCCAGCAGCCAAGATTTGACAGGAGTTTTGTTTGGCTACACCTTC. Its translation: CASSQDLTGVLFGYTF.